This entry concerns a single TCR beta chain. The antigen is undetermined. This record belongs to a study of T cell responses to AZD1222 COVID-19 vaccine. Broader study findings: Reports say nearly half of spike-specific TCRs go after unmutated variant regions. White British people made up most donors, females outnumbered males, and clonal diversity was possibly underestimated.

This table comes from immunoSEQ multiplex PCR, and its TCRdb copy is limited to in-frame clones, with some not included. The sample has roughly 150,000 clones, about 91% seen once; the top ten hold roughly 2%. Between the trimmed V and J ends, which lost 0 bases and 0 bases, there was a span of 6 bases. The CDR3 covers 15 residues. From germline, CDR1 is LNHDA and CDR2 SQIVND (reference sequence). The sequence came from an adult in good health. The chain recombines TRBV19 with TRBJ1-3, with D unclear. Sequences were derived from peripheral blood, sampled on day 0 of AZD1222 vaccination. CDR3 DNA: TGTGCCAGTAGTATAGATCGGAGCTCTGGAAACACCATATATTTT. It translates to CASSIDRSSGNTIYF.